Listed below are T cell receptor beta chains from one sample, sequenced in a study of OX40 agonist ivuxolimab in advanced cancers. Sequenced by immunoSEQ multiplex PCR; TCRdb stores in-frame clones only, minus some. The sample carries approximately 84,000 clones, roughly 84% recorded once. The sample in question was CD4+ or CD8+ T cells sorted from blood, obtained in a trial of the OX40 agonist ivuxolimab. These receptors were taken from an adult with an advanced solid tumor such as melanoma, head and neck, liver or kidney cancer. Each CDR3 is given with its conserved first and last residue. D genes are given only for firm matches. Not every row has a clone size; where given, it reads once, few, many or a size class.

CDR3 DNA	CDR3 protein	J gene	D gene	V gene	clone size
TGCGCCAGCAGCTTGGAGGGGTTCCCATATGAAAAACTGTTTTTT	CASSLEGFPYEKLFF	TRBJ1-4	NA	TRBV5-1	NA
TGTGCCAGCCGGGGGGCAAGCCAAGAGACCCAGTACTTC	CASRGASQETQYF	TRBJ2-5	NA	TRBV6-1	NA
TGTGCCAGCTCCGGGACAGGGAGCTCCTACAATGAGCAGTTCTTC	CASSGTGSSYNEQFF	TRBJ2-1	TRBD1	TRBV18	NA
TGCGCCAGCAGCCACCAACAGGGGGAAAACTACGAGCAGTACTTC	CASSHQQGENYEQYF	TRBJ2-7	TRBD1	TRBV4-1	NA
TGTGCCAGCAGCCGATCGGACAGGAGCCTAGGGGCCAACGTCCTGACTTTC	CASSRSDRSLGANVLTF	TRBJ2-6	TRBD1	TRBV7-3	once
TGTGCCAGCAGCTTAGATGGGGGCTACAACAATCAGCCCCAGCATTTT	CASSLDGGYNNQPQHF	TRBJ1-5	NA	TRBV7-2	NA
TGTGCCAGCAGCTTAACTGACCCAGATACGCAGTATTTT	CASSLTDPDTQYF	TRBJ2-3	NA	TRBV7-8	NA
TGTGCCAGCAGCGCGGGCCGAGACCGGGACTACGAGCAGTACTTC	CASSAGRDRDYEQYF	TRBJ2-7	NA	TRBV5-6	once
TGTGCCAGCAGCCCCAGGGGGGGTAACAATCTTTCTGGAAACACCATATATTTT	CASSPRGGNNLSGNTIYF	TRBJ1-3	TRBD1	TRBV7-2	NA
TGTGCCAGCAGCCCAGGGTTAGGTAGGGGCGCCGGGGAGCTGTTTTTT	CASSPGLGRGAGELFF	TRBJ2-2	NA	TRBV7-6	few
TGTGCCAGTATTGGAGGGTACACTGAAGCTTTCTTT	CASIGGYTEAFF	TRBJ1-1	NA	TRBV19	few
TGCGCCAGCAGCCCCCCTCCGGGCAGGAAGTACTTC	CASSPPPGRKYF	TRBJ2-7	NA	TRBV4-1	NA
TGCGCCAGCAGCTCCCACCTGAGAAATTCACCCCTCCACTTT	CASSSHLRNSPLHF	TRBJ1-6	NA	TRBV10-1	NA
TGTGCCAGCAGCTTAGGTCGAGGGAACACTGAAGCTTTCTTT	CASSLGRGNTEAFF	TRBJ1-1	NA	TRBV7-2	NA
TGCGCCAGCGGGGAGAGCCCCGGGACTTACCCCGAAAAACTGTTTTTT	CASGESPGTYPEKLFF	TRBJ1-4	NA	TRBV10-2	few
TGTGCCAGCAGCTTTCGAGGACAGAGCACAGATACGCAGTATTTT	CASSFRGQSTDTQYF	TRBJ2-3	NA	TRBV7-2	NA
TGTGCCAGCAGCTGGGACAACTACAATGAGCAGTTCTTC	CASSWDNYNEQFF	TRBJ2-1	NA	TRBV7-6	NA
TGTGCCAGTAGTATGCGGGATGGCACTGAAGCTTTCTTT	CASSMRDGTEAFF	TRBJ1-1	NA	TRBV19	NA
TGTGCTAGTGGTTTGGGTTTTAGTAAGACAGTTTCCAATCAGCCCCAGCATTTT	CASGLGFSKTVSNQPQHF	TRBJ1-5	NA	TRBV12-5	NA
TGTGCCAGCAGTTTAAAGGGACAGGGCCAGAACACCGGGGAGCTGTTTTTT	CASSLKGQGQNTGELFF	TRBJ2-2	TRBD1	TRBV27	NA
TGTGCCAGCAGCCAAGTGGTGGTCGAGCGGACCGCCTACAATGAGCAGTTCTTC	CASSQVVVERTAYNEQFF	TRBJ2-1	NA	TRBV4-2	NA
TGTGCCAGCAGGAGGGCCCCCCTAGGCACCGGGGAGCTGTTTTTT	CASRRAPLGTGELFF	TRBJ2-2	NA	TRBV9	once
TGTGCCAGTAGGTCAGGGGTAGCGGGGAACGAGACCCAGTACTTC	CASRSGVAGNETQYF	TRBJ2-5	TRBD2	TRBV5-4	NA
TGTGCCAGTAGTCGGTCCGGGACAGGGGGGTCCATGAACACTGAAGCTTTCTTT	CASSRSGTGGSMNTEAFF	TRBJ1-1	TRBD1	TRBV19	NA
TGTGCCAGCAGCGAGTTGACTGGGACGGTTGGCTACACCTTC	CASSELTGTVGYTF	TRBJ1-2	NA	TRBV6-5	NA